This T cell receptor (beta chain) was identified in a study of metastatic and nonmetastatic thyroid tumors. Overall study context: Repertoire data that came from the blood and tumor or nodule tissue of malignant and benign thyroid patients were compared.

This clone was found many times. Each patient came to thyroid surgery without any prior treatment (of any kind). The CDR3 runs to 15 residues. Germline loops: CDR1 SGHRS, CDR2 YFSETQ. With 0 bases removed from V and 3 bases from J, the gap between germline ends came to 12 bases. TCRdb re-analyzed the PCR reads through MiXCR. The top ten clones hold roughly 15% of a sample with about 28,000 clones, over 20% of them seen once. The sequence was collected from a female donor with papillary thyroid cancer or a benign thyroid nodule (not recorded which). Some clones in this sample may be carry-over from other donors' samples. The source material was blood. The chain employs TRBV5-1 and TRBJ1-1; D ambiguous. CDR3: CASSLDPAGDTEAFF. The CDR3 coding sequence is TGCGCCAGCAGCTTGGATCCGGCTGGGGACACTGAAGCTTTCTTT.